This T cell receptor (beta chain) emerged from a study of T-cell reconstitution after alpha-beta-depleted transplantation in children. This clonotype was observed many times. For TCRbeta, the library was prepared with unique molecular identifiers. TCRdb passed the PCR reads through MiXCR, listing each CDR3 protein once. Among 190,000 or so distinct CDR3 sequences listed, about 6.4% were seen once. Germline assignment: CDR1 SNHLY and CDR2 FYNNEI. The CDR3 covers 13 residues. Trimming cost V 2 bases and J 4 bases, with 3 bases left between them. The receptor comes from a human donor who donated a stem cell graft to a child with Wiskott-Aldrich syndrome. The input for sequencing was PBMCs from the stem cell graft donor, taken from the stem cell graft. The chain carries TRBV2 and TRBJ2-6; the D is unclear. CDR3 residues: CASSELGANVLTF. DNA for the CDR3: TGTGCCAGCAGTGAACTCGGGGCCAACGTCCTGACTTTC.